This TCR beta chain was found in a study of response to subunit inactivated influenza vaccine. Each CDR3 protein gets one entry after TCRdb re-called the RT-PCR reads with MiXCR. The sample consists of hundreds of thousands of distinct CDR3 sequences, over 9.5% of them appearing once. This clonotype appeared a few times. CDR3 length: 13 residues. Between the trimmed V and J ends, which lost 1 base and 10 bases, there was a span of 11 bases. The TCR was taken from a man in his forties or fifties who received an inactivated influenza vaccine. The sequencing here drew on PBMCs from blood, taken about 40 days after vaccination. The chain combines TRBV12-3 or TRBV12-4 with TRBJ2-1, with D hard to call. CDR3 bases: TGTGCCAGCAGTTTAGACTCACATTCCGAGCAGTTCTTC. Protein: CASSLDSHSEQFF.